The entry below gives a single T cell receptor (beta chain) sequence along with its context. The entry originates in a study of blood T cell repertoires in COVID-19. Background on the study: The origin of the acute and convalescent COVID-19 samples was the United States, Italy and Spain. In each case, the material was cDNA or gDNA derived from T cells, B-cell-depleted T cells, or PBMCs.

In the source study's methods: Nucleated cell number was recorded as an estimate derived from reference gene primer amplification. TCRdb keeps only in-frame clones here, not all; method: immunoSEQ multiplex PCR. That table is the source of V, J and clone size, and D and trimming were worked out from the DNA. The table records 250,000 to 300,000 clones, approximately 86% of them present only once. This clonotype was sampled from a woman between 65 and 79 years old with COVID-19, enrolled during active disease. The sequenced sample was peripheral blood.

The CDR3 region is CASSFRATGVNSPLHF. CDR3 nucleotide sequence: TGTGCCAGCAGCTTCCGAGCGACAGGGGTTAATTCACCCCTCCACTTT. The gene calls are TRBV7-2 and TRBJ1-6; TRBD1 aligns across 8 bases. The V and J ends lost 3 bases and 6 bases, in that order; junction bases with no gene match: 7. Germline V CDR1 and CDR2: SGHTA, FQGNSA. The CDR3 covers 16 residues. Full variable domain (outside the CDR3, taken from reference TRBV7-2 and TRBJ1-6): GAGVSQSPSNKVTEKGKDVELRCDPISGHTALYWYRQSLGQGLEFLIYFQGNSAPDKSGLPSDRFSAERTGGSVSTLTIQRTQQEDSAVYLCASSFRATGVNSPLHFGNGTRLTVT.